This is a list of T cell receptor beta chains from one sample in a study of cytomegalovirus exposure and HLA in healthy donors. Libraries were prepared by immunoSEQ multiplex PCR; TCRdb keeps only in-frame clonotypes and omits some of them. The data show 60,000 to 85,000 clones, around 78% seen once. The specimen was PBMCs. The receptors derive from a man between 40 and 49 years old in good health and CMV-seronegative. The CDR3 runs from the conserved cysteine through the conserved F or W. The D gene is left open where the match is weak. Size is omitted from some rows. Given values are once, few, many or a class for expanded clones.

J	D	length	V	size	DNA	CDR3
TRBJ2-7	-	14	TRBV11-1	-	TGTGCCAGCAGCTTACAGGGGTTTTCCTACGAGCAGTACTTC	CASSLQGFSYEQYF
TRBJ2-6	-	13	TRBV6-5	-	TGTGCCAGCAGTTTTCGGGGGGCCAACGTCCTGACTTTC	CASSFRGANVLTF
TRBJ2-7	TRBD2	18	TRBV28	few	TGTGCCAGCAGAAAAAGTATTTGGAAGCGGGAGGGCCTATACGAGCAGTACTTC	CASRKSIWKREGLYEQYF
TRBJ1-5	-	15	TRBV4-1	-	TGCGCCAGCAGCCAAGGTCTCAGGGCTGAACAGCCCCAGCATTTT	CASSQGLRAEQPQHF
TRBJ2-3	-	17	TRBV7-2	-	TGTGCCAGCAGTTATGACGAGATAGCGACCCGCACAGATACGCAGTATTTT	CASSYDEIATRTDTQYF
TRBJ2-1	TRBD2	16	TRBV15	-	TGTGCCACCAGCTTAGTGCGACTAGCGGGATACAATGAGCAGTTCTTC	CATSLVRLAGYNEQFF
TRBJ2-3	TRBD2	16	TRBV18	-	TGTGCCAGCTCACCGCGGACTAGCGGAGGGGGGATAGCGCAGTATTTT	CASSPRTSGGGIAQYF
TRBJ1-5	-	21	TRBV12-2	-	TGTGCAAGTCGCTTATTACTGGGGAGAGACAGGCCAATGGAGGGCAATCAGCCCCAGCATTTT	CASRLLLGRDRPMEGNQPQHF
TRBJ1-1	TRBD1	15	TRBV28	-	TGTGCCAGCAGTCTCAGGGACAGGGTGAACACTGAAGCTTTCTTT	CASSLRDRVNTEAFF
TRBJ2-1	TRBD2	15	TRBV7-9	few	TGTGCCAGCAGCTTGCGGGAGGCCGTACAGAATGAGCAGTTCTTC	CASSLREAVQNEQFF
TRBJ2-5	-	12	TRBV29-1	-	TGCAGCGTTGAACAGGGCACACAGACCCAGTACTTC	CSVEQGTQTQYF
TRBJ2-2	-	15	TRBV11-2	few	TGTGCCAGCAGCCCCCTCGGTAGGGGAATAAGGGAGCTGTTTTTT	CASSPLGRGIRELFF
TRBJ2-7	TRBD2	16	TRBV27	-	TGTGCCAGCAGAATGGCGTTGGGGGCGGGACTAGCAAAGCAGTACTTC	CASRMALGAGLAKQYF
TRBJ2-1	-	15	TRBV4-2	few	TGTGCCAGCAGCCAAGACAGAACCGCCCGGGGTGAGCAGTTCTTC	CASSQDRTARGEQFF
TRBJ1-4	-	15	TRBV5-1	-	TGCGCCAGCAGCCTTGGATGGGGGCGAGGGGAAAAACTGTTTTTT	CASSLGWGRGEKLFF
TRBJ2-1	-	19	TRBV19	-	TGTGCCAGTACCATAATGCGGTTAGCGCAGGGGAAGATTCGTAATGAGCAGTTCTTC	CASTIMRLAQGKIRNEQFF
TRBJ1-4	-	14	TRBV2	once	TGTGCCAGCAGGGTACCATCCGCGAGTGAAAAACTGTTTTTT	CASRVPSASEKLFF
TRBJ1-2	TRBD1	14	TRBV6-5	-	TGTGCCAGCAGTGTCGACAGGGCTTTCTATGGCTACACCTTC	CASSVDRAFYGYTF
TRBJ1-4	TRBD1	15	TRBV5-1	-	TGCGCCAGCAGCCCAACAGGGGGGACTAATGAAAAACTGTTTTTT	CASSPTGGTNEKLFF
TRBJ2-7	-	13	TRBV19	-	TGTGCCAGTAGTTTGGCCGCCTCCTACGAGCAGTACTTC	CASSLAASYEQYF
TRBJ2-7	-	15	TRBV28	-	TGTGCCAGCAATCCTACCGGGTCCGCTGGGTACGAGCAGTACTTC	CASNPTGSAGYEQYF
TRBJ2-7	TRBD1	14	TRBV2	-	TGTGCCAGCAGTGGGGGACAGGGAGCCTACGAGCAGTACTTC	CASSGGQGAYEQYF
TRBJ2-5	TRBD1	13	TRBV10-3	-	TGTGCCACCACCGGGACAGGGCAAGAGACCCAGTACTTC	CATTGTGQETQYF
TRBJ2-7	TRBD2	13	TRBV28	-	TGTGCCAGCAGGGCTAGCGGGGACTACGAGCAGTACTTC	CASRASGDYEQYF
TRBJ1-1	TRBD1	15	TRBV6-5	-	TGTGCCAGCAGGCGACAGGGAGCAGGGGTCGCTGAAGCTTTCTTT	CASRRQGAGVAEAFF
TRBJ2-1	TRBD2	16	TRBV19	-	TGTGCCAGTAGCTCCCCTCCTAGCGGGAGTGGCTATGAGCAGTTCTTC	CASSSPPSGSGYEQFF
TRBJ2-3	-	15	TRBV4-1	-	TGCGCCAGCAGCCAAGATGCGGGGCGGACAGATACGCAGTATTTT	CASSQDAGRTDTQYF
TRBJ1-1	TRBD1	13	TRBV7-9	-	TGTGCCAGCAGCGAAACAGGGGGCACTGAAGCTTTCTTT	CASSETGGTEAFF
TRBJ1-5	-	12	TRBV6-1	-	TGTGCCAGCAGTGTACCACACGTCCCCCAGCATTTT	CASSVPHVPQHF
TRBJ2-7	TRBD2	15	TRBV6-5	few	TGTGCCAGCATCCGCCAAGCGGGAGCCAGCTACGAGCAGTACTTC	CASIRQAGASYEQYF
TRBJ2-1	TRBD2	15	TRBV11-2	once	TGTGCCAGCAGCTTGACTAGCGGCCTTCACAATGAGCAGTTCTTC	CASSLTSGLHNEQFF
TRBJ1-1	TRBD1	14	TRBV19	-	TGTGCCAGTAGGGAACAGGGGGCGTACACTGAAGCTTTCTTT	CASREQGAYTEAFF
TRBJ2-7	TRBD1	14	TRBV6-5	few	TGTGCCAGCAGCGACGGGACAGGAACCTACGAGCAGTACTTC	CASSDGTGTYEQYF
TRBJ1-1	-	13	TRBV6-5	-	TGTGCCAGCAGTCCCCAGGCTTACACTGAAGCTTTCTTT	CASSPQAYTEAFF
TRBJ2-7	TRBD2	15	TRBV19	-	TGTGCCAGTAGTAGGGGTAGCGGGAGCTCCTACGAGCAGTACTTC	CASSRGSGSSYEQYF
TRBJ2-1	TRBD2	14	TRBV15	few	TGTGCCACCAGCCCCCAGCGGGAGCTCAATGAGCAGTTCTTC	CATSPQRELNEQFF
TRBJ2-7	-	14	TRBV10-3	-	TGTGCCATCAGTGGGGGAGGGGGAGGAGGCGAGCAGTACTTC	CAISGGGGGGEQYF
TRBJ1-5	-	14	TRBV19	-	TGTGCCAGCCACGGGGGGAGAGACAATCAGCCCCAGCATTTT	CASHGGRDNQPQHF
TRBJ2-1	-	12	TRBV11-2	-	TGTGCCAGCAGCTTAGGTCATTATGAGCAGTTCTTC	CASSLGHYEQFF
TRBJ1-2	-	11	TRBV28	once	TGTGCCAGCAGTTCAGGGTATGGCTACACCTTC	CASSSGYGYTF
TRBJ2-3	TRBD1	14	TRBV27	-	TGTGCCAGCAGTTCAAGACAGGGGGTCGATACGCAGTATTTT	CASSSRQGVDTQYF
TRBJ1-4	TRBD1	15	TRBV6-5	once	TGTGCCAGCAGTGGACAGGAAGCAACTAATGAAAAACTGTTTTTT	CASSGQEATNEKLFF
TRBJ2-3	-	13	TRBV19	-	TGTGCCAGTAGCCACCCCGGGGAGGATACGCAGTATTTT	CASSHPGEDTQYF
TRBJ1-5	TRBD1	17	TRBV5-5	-	TGTGCCAGCAGCTTTGGGACAGGGAAATTGCACAATCAGCCCCAGCATTTT	CASSFGTGKLHNQPQHF
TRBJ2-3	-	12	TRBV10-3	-	TGTGCCATCAGTGAATTAATAGATACGCAGTATTTT	CAISELIDTQYF
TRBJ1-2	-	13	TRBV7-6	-	TGTGCCAGCAGCGCCGAGGGATACTATGGCTACACCTTC	CASSAEGYYGYTF
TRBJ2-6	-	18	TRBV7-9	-	TGTGCCAGCAGCTTTGGGGCCAGAGTAAGCTCTGGGGCCAACGTCCTGACTTTC	CASSFGARVSSGANVLTF
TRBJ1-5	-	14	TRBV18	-	TGTGCCAGCTCCCAGGGTCAGACAGATCAGCCCCAGCATTTT	CASSQGQTDQPQHF
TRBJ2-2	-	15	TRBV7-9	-	TGTGCCAGCAGCCTCGGAGGGCTTCACACCGGGGAGCTGTTTTTT	CASSLGGLHTGELFF
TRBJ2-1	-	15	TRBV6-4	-	TGTGCCAGCAGCGAGACTATCGGGAGTCACGCTGAGCAGTTCTTC	CASSETIGSHAEQFF
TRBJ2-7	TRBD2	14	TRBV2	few	TGTGCCAGCAGTGTTATGAGCGGGAGAAATGAGCAGTACTTC	CASSVMSGRNEQYF
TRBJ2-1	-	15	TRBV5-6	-	TGTGCCAGCAGCCTCGGGACTCCCAGCCGCAATGAGCAGTTCTTC	CASSLGTPSRNEQFF
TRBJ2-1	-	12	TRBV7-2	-	TGTGCCAGCAGCGGGGGCTGGGGAAGGCAGTTCTTC	CASSGGWGRQFF
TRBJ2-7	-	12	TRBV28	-	TGTGCCAGCAGTATGAGTATCACCGAGCAGTACTTC	CASSMSITEQYF
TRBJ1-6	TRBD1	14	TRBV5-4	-	TGTGCCAGCAGTCAGCAGGGGGCTTATTCACCCCTCCACTTT	CASSQQGAYSPLHF
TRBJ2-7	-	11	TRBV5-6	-	TGTGCCAGCAGCCAGTTCTACGAGCAGTACTTC	CASSQFYEQYF
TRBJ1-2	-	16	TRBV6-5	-	TGTGCCAGCAGTTACTCGAGGGCTGACGCCGGCTATGGCTACACCTTC	CASSYSRADAGYGYTF
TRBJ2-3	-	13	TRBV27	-	TGTGCCAGCAGCTCACAGGGCACAGATACGCAGTATTTT	CASSSQGTDTQYF
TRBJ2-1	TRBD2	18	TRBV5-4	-	TGTGCCAGCAGCTTACCTAGCGGGAGGGCCAGCTCCTACAATGAGCAGTTCTTC	CASSLPSGRASSYNEQFF